Reported below is one T cell receptor beta chain. With random hexamers, reverse transcription was performed on roughly 0.5 to 1 ug of RNA. By means of immunoSEQ multiplex PCR, TCR beta CDR3 spanning 54 Vbeta and 13 Jbeta underwent amplification. TCRdb fed the immunoSEQ multiplex PCR reads into MiXCR, producing one record per CDR3 protein. The sample records approximately 80,000 distinct CDR3 sequences, roughly 91% being singletons. The CDR3 extends over 15 amino acids. Germline CDR1 reads MNHNY; CDR2 reads SVGAGI (reference sequence). Trimming removed 1 base from V and 1 base from J, with 10 bases in between. The data derive from a study of CD8 T cells in Susac syndrome. In blood CD8+ and CD4+ T cells, TCR beta underwent sequencing. Negative isolation yielded the CD8+ and CD4+ T cells, while FACS enriched the TEMRA cells.

The sample comprised CD8+ T cells from PBMCs. This receptor was obtained from a human donor with multiple sclerosis. The chain has TRBV6-6 and TRBJ1-1; no definite D call. CDR3 sequence (DNA): TGTGCCAGCAGTTACTTCCCCTGGGAGAACACTGAAGCTTTCTTT. As protein: CASSYFPWENTEAFF.